This TCR beta chain appears in the sequencing data of a study of T cell changes during pregnancy in multiple sclerosis. The CDR3 is made up of 15 amino acids. With 6 bases removed from V and 0 bases from J, the gap between germline ends came to 12 bases. Germline V gene lookup returns CDR1 MNHNS and CDR2 SASEGT. Measured with immunoSEQ multiplex PCR; TCRdb has only the in-frame clones, and not every one. The sample lists tens of thousands of clones; about 90% were seen once. The chain recombines TRBV6-1 with TRBJ1-3; D gene ambiguous. The TCR was taken from a female donor in good health, enrolled as a control in a pregnancy study. The specimen comprised CD4+ T cells from peripheral blood mononuclear cells, sampled in the second trimester of pregnancy. The DNA for the CDR3 is TGTGCCAGCAGCCCACCAGTGCACTCTGGAAACACCATATATTTT. As protein: CASSPPVHSGNTIYF.